This TCR beta chain was recovered during a study of blood T cell repertoires in COVID-19. Across the study: In each case, the material was cDNA or gDNA derived from T cells, B-cell-depleted T cells, or PBMCs.

Germline lookup yields CDR1 SGHRS and CDR2 YFSETQ. The CDR3 sequence is 14 residues long. Trimming pared 2 bases from V and 4 bases from J, leaving 10 bases between. TCRdb keeps only in-frame clones here, not all; method: immunoSEQ multiplex PCR. The sample gives around 280,000 clones, about 86% of which show up once; around 2.1% is in the top ten. The V and J genes are TRBV5-1 and TRBJ1-3; D ambiguous. The sequencing sample was made of peripheral blood. The sequence was obtained from a woman between 25 and 40 years old who had recovered from COVID-19. CDR3 region: CASSLEGIGNTIYF. The CDR3 nucleotides read TGCGCCAGCAGCTTAGAGGGAATAGGAAACACCATATATTTT. Complete variable domain (other parts from reference TRBV5-1 and TRBJ1-3): KAGVTQTPRYLIKTRGQQVTLSCSPISGHRSVSWYQQTPGQGLQFLFEYFSETQRNKGNFPGRFSGRQFSNSRSEMNVSTLELGDSALYLCASSLEGIGNTIYFGEGSWLTVV.